This passage covers 16 T cell receptor beta chains from one sample sequenced in a study of T cells after yellow fever vaccination. TCRdb itself ran the 5' RACE reads through MiXCR, one entry per CDR3 protein. The sample lists around 320,000 distinct CDR3 sequences, approximately 4% occurring once. Material: PBMCs, obtained 15 days after the yellow fever booster vaccination. These TCRs come from a man between 18 and 29 years old who received the YFV17D yellow fever vaccine.

This clonotype was recorded many times. The J gene is TRBJ2-7, the V gene TRBV5-1; tentatively, D is TRBD1 (5 bases). This CDR3 is built from 14 residues. The V gene lost 4 bases and the J gene lost 5 bases, with 16 bases spanning the gap. Germline assignment: CDR1 SGHRS and CDR2 YFSETQ. CDR3: CASSPEAQGHEQYV. The CDR3, as DNA: TGCGCCAGCAGCCCCGAGGCCCAGGGCCACGAGCAGTACGTC.

The J gene is TRBJ2-5, the V gene TRBV29-1; no definite D call. V lost 4 bases to trimming and J lost 5 bases, with 17 bases between them. CDR1 is SQVTM and CDR2 is ANQGSEA in the germline V gene. The CDR3 spans 14 residues. CDR3 protein: CSVGISSERETQYF. The CDR3 nucleotides read TGCAGCGTTGGGATCTCCAGCGAAAGGGAGACCCAGTACTTC.

The chain combines TRBV12-3 or TRBV12-4 with TRBJ2-2; no clear D gene. The CDR3 consists of 13 residues. The germline V and J ends were trimmed by 2 bases and 5 bases, with 6 bases remaining between them. This CDR3 is CASSLLETGELFF. As DNA, the CDR3 is TGTGCCAGCAGTTTATTAGAAACCGGGGAGCTGTTTTTT.

This clonotype was found many times. At one end, the junction sequence differs from germline, possibly due to a read error. CDR3 amino acids: CASSSPQGRGETQYF. CDR3 bases: TGTGCTAGCAGCTCCCCACAGGGGCGGGGGGAGACCCAGTACTTC. The V gene is TRBV7-7, the J gene TRBJ2-5; TRBD1 or TRBD2 may be the D gene (7 bases each). This CDR3 has 15 amino acids. Germline assignment: CDR1 SSHAT and CDR2 FNYEAQ (reference sequence).

There are many counts of this clonotype. The V call is TRBV7-2, the J call TRBJ1-2, with D hard to call. The germline V and J ends were trimmed by 0 bases and 6 bases, with 5 bases remaining between them. Germline V gene sequence: CDR1 SGHTA, CDR2 FQGNSA. The CDR3 runs 12 residues. The CDR3 spells CASSLAQNGYTF. CDR3 DNA sequence: TGTGCCAGCAGCTTAGCCCAAAATGGCTACACCTTC. The complete variable domain, with remaining parts taken from reference TRBV7-2 and TRBJ1-2, reads GAGVSQSPSNKVTEKGKDVELRCDPISGHTALYWYRQSLGQGLEFLIYFQGNSAPDKSGLPSDRFSAERTGGSVSTLTIQRTQQEDSAVYLCASSLAQNGYTFGSGTRLTVV.

This clonotype appeared a few times. The V and J genes are TRBV6-5 and TRBJ1-2; the match to TRBD1 covers 8 bases. There are 14 residues in the CDR3. Trimming cost V 0 bases and J 7 bases; bases outside gene matches: 4. Germline V gene lookup returns CDR1 MNHEY and CDR2 SVGAGI. CDR3 coding DNA: TGTGCCAGCAGTTACTCGACTACAGGGGGTGGCTACACCTTC. Translation: CASSYSTTGGGYTF.

This clonotype was counted only a few times. This chain connects TRBV11-3 to TRBJ2-1; D might be TRBD1 or TRBD2, each matching 6 bases. V was shortened by 3 bases and J by 6 bases, with 15 bases between the two germline ends. The CDR3 has 15 residues. The V gene's germline CDR1 is SGHNT and CDR2 YENEEA. The CDR3 loop is CASSLGGGLLNEQFF. The CDR3 bases are TGTGCCAGCAGCTTGGGTGGGGGGCTTCTCAATGAGCAGTTCTTC.

This clonotype was observed many times. CDR3 loop: CASTTGADSYEQYF. Written as DNA, the CDR3 is TGTGCCAGTACGACAGGGGCCGACTCCTACGAGCAGTACTTC. The chain recombines TRBV9 with TRBJ2-7; 8 positions agree with TRBD1. Germline loops: CDR1 SGDLS, CDR2 YYNGEE. The V gene end was trimmed by 8 bases and the J gene end by 0 bases; junction bases not matched to a gene: 7. This CDR3 comprises 14 residues.

This clonotype was counted a few times. This chain connects TRBV21-1 to TRBJ2-5; the table's D call of TRBD2 was not tested on the DNA. TRBV21-1 is annotated as a pseudogene. The length of the CDR3 is 17 residues. CDR3 DNA sequence: TGTGCCAGCAGCAAAAAGTGGGGGACGACGGGCGTAGAGACCCAGTACTTC. This sequence encodes CASSKKWGTTGVETQYF.

A few counts support this clonotype. The chain is built from TRBV12-3 or TRBV12-4 and TRBJ2-5, with 7 positions matching TRBD1. The CDR3 is 13 amino acids. Trimming removed 5 bases from V and 4 bases from J; junction bases left unmatched: 4. The CDR3 DNA follows: TGTGCCAGCAGTACTCGACAGGGAGAGACCCAGTACTTC. The encoded protein is CASSTRQGETQYF.

The gene calls are TRBV6-5 and TRBJ2-2; 8 nucleotides line up with TRBD2. Germline CDR1 reads MNHEY; CDR2 reads SVGAGI. After removal of 6 bases from V and 5 bases from J, the junction contained 8 bases not matched to a gene. The CDR3 runs to 15 residues. CDR3 in amino acids: CASRLVAGRTGELFF. DNA for the CDR3: TGTGCCAGCAGGCTTGTAGCGGGACGGACCGGGGAGCTGTTTTTT.

The chain uses TRBV7-2 and TRBJ2-5; D might be TRBD1 or TRBD2, each matching 7 bases. Germline V gives CDR1 SGHTA, CDR2 FQGNSA. CDR3 length: 14 residues. V was clipped by 7 bases and J by 5 bases, with 17 bases between them. The CDR3 here is CASTPGGVWETQYF. The CDR3 DNA is TGTGCCAGCACCCCAGGGGGGGTGTGGGAGACCCAGTACTTC.

This clonotype was seen a few times. V gene TRBV11-2 combines with J gene TRBJ1-2; TRBD1 is a possible D gene (5 bases). V was shortened by 5 bases and J by 1 base, with 14 bases between the two germline ends. This CDR3 has 15 residues. CDR1 and CDR2 (germline): SGHAT, FQNNGV. CDR3 coding DNA: TGTGCCAGCAGCCATCGTCAGGGCCTTAACTATGGCTACACCTTC. This translates into CASSHRQGLNYGYTF.

The genes are TRBV6-2 or TRBV6-3 and TRBJ1-6; D is ambiguous. This CDR3 is 12 amino acids long. The V and J ends lost 4 bases and 8 bases respectively, with 6 bases between them. Germline V lookup: CDR1 MNHEY, CDR2 SVGEGT. The chain's CDR3 is CASSWVDSPLHF. In nucleotides, the CDR3 is TGTGCCAGCAGTTGGGTTGATTCACCCCTCCACTTT.

This clonotype was seen a handful of times. The chain recombines TRBV5-1 with TRBJ1-1; the D gene is possibly TRBD1 (5 bases). Per the germline V gene, CDR1 is SGHRS and CDR2 is YFSETQ. There are 14 residues in the CDR3. V shed 5 bases and J shed 3 bases, with 14 bases lying between them. The CDR3 DNA sequence: TGCGCCAGCAGGAGTGGGGGGTCGGACACTGAAGCTTTCTTT. It codes for CASRSGGSDTEAFF.

The J gene is TRBJ1-3, the V gene TRBV6-1; no clear D. The ends were cut back, 1 base at V and 0 bases at J, with 13 bases in the middle. CDR3 size: 17 residues. Per the germline V gene, CDR1 is MNHNS and CDR2 is SASEGT. This CDR3 is CASSEGVKLSSGNTIYF. In nucleotides, the CDR3 is TGTGCCAGCAGTGAAGGCGTGAAGTTAAGCTCTGGAAACACCATATATTTT.